These 17 T cell receptor beta chains originate from one sample sequenced in a study of T cells in Graves' hyperthyroidism and ophthalmopathy. Researchers took RNA transcripts and amplified the TCR beta CDR3 regions from them. During a first-round RT-PCR of the TCR CDR3, the HTBI primer set was used. MiXCR, run by TCRdb on the multiplex PCR reads, gives a single entry per CDR3 protein. Of just under 750,000 distinct CDR3 sequences listed, about 35% were seen once; the top ten hold approximately 31%. Sequenced sample: blood. The receptors stem from a woman aged 40 to 50 with Graves' hyperthyroidism.

The rearrangement uses TRBV6-5 and TRBJ2-7, with D possibly TRBD1 on 6 matching bases. V lost 0 bases to trimming and J lost 5 bases, with 14 bases between them. The CDR3 has 15 amino acids. Germline V gene sequence: CDR1 MNHEY, CDR2 SVGAGI. CDR3 region: CASSYSQGNLNEQYF. The CDR3 region has the DNA TGTGCCAGCAGTTACTCCCAGGGGAACTTAAACGAGCAGTACTTC.

This clonotype was counted between two and nine times. The gene calls are TRBV5-6 and TRBJ1-1; D unclear. This CDR3 has 13 amino acids. Germline V gives CDR1 SGHDT, CDR2 YYEEEE. V lost 4 bases and J 3 bases, leaving 10 bases between the germline ends. Here the CDR3 reads CASSIFEYTEAFF. The CDR3 nucleotides read TGTGCCAGCAGCATCTTTGAGTACACTGAAGCTTTCTTT.

This clonotype was detected ten times or more. The chain links TRBV20-1 to TRBJ2-7; a possible D gene is TRBD1 (6 bases). V gave up 5 bases and J gave up 4 bases, with 18 bases separating them. The length of the CDR3 is 14 residues. Germline V gives CDR1 DFQATT, CDR2 SNEGSKA (reference sequence). CDR3 DNA sequence: TGCAGTGCTCTCAACACAGGGTCCTGGTACGAGCAGTACTTC. It codes for CSALNTGSWYEQYF.

V and J are TRBV20-1 and TRBJ2-7; TRBD2 matches at 7 bases. V trimming: 1 base; J trimming: 2 bases; junction bases outside the gene matches: 5. CDR1 and CDR2 from the germline V gene are DFQATT and SNEGSKA (reference sequence). This CDR3 contains 14 residues. The CDR3 loop reads CSARGSSGPYEQYF. CDR3 sequence (DNA): TGCAGTGCTAGAGGGTCTAGCGGCCCCTACGAGCAGTACTTC.

This clonotype has just a few counts. The chain has TRBV4-1 and TRBJ2-7; unclear D gene. This CDR3 region has 14 residues. Looked up from germline, CDR1 is MGHRA and CDR2 is YSYEKL. The germline V and J ends were trimmed by 1 base and 0 bases, with 7 bases remaining between them. The CDR3 region is CASSQARVSYEQYF. As DNA, the CDR3 is TGCGCCAGCAGCCAAGCCCGAGTCTCCTACGAGCAGTACTTC.

The V call is TRBV20-1, the J call TRBJ1-2; D is unresolved. The V end was cut by 5 bases, the J end by 0 bases, with 13 bases between. Germline loops: CDR1 DFQATT, CDR2 SNEGSKA (reference sequence). The CDR3 loop spans 14 amino acids. DNA of the CDR3: TGCAGTGCTCTAGGATGCAGAACTAACTATGGCTACACCTTC. Its translation: CSALGCRTNYGYTF.

This clonotype showed up many times. This chain links TRBV7-9 with TRBJ1-6; 9 nucleotides line up with TRBD1. Germline V CDR1 and CDR2: SEHNR, FQNEAQ (reference sequence). The trim removed 4 bases at V and 10 bases at J, leaving 8 bases unmatched. The CDR3 has 15 residues. Written as DNA, the CDR3 is TGTGCCAGCAGCTATCCTGGAGACAGGGGGTCACCCCTCCACTTT. Its translation: CASSYPGDRGSPLHF.

The V and J genes are TRBV5-5 and TRBJ2-3, with 11 bases aligning to TRBD1. Trimming took 0 bases from V and 4 from J; bases not matched to a gene: 4. CDR3 size: 16 residues. Per germline, CDR1 SGHKS and CDR2 YYEKEE (reference sequence). The CDR3 region has the DNA TGTGCCAGCAGCTTGGTGGGGACAGGGGGACCAGATACGCAGTATTTT. It encodes CASSLVGTGGPDTQYF.

As to this clonotype: A read error may account for a junction end that differs from germline. This chain uses TRBV19 with TRBJ1-2, with D perhaps matching TRBD1 (5 bases). Germline assignment: CDR1 LNHDA and CDR2 SQIVND (reference sequence). This CDR3 is 15 amino acids long. The CDR3 is CASSIPHRFGDGYTF. The CDR3 nucleotides are TGTGCCAGCAGTATACCACACAGGTTCGGGGATGGCTACACCTTC. Complete variable domain (other parts from reference TRBV19 and TRBJ1-2): DGGITQSPKYLFRKEGQNVTLSCEQNLNHDAMYWYRQDPGQGLRLIYYSQIVNDFQKGDIAEGYSVSREKKESFPLTVTSAQKNPTAFYLCASSIPHRFGDGYTFGSGTRLTVV.

For this clonotype: A much larger clonotype is one base distant, so this may be a read error. The chain is built from TRBV19 and TRBJ1-3; D not resolved. Germline V CDR1 and CDR2: LNHDA, SQIVND (reference sequence). V was trimmed by 7 bases and J by 9 bases, leaving 7 bases between them. CDR3 size: 10 residues. CDR3 nucleotides: TGTGCCAGTAAAGAAAGCACCATATATTTT. This gives the protein CASKESTIYF.

This clonotype has a handful of counts. The chain links TRBV3-1 to TRBJ2-6; 9 positions agree with TRBD1. Germline lookup yields CDR1 LGHDT and CDR2 YNNKEL (reference sequence). V lost 4 bases and J lost 2; bases outside the gene matches: 6. The CDR3 covers 17 residues. The CDR3 sequence is CASSLEQGATGANVLTF. CDR3 DNA: TGTGCCAGCAGCCTCGAACAGGGGGCGACTGGGGCCAACGTCCTGACTTTC.

The chain carries TRBV7-9 and TRBJ2-7, with TRBD2 matching 8 bases. The CDR3 sequence is 17 residues long. J gave up 7 bases and V 5 bases, and 19 bases lay outside the gene matches. In germline, CDR1 is SEHNR, CDR2 FQNEAQ (reference sequence). CDR3 protein: CASSPVRGGRSYNEQYF. The DNA for the CDR3 is TGTGCCAGCAGCCCGGTCCGGGGCGGGAGGTCCTACAATGAGCAGTACTTC.

This clonotype was detected many times. This chain joins TRBV7-8 and TRBJ1-3; no reliable D call. CDR1 SGHVS and CDR2 FQNEAQ come from the germline V gene. CDR3 length: 13 residues. V gave up 3 bases and J gave up 6 bases, with 9 bases separating them. The CDR3 sequence is CASSFGSLNTIYF. As DNA, the CDR3 is TGTGCCAGCAGCTTTGGCAGCCTAAACACCATATATTTT.

The V gene is TRBV27, the J gene TRBJ1-1; D unresolved. Germline loops: CDR1 MNHEY, CDR2 SMNVEV (reference sequence). V gave up 5 bases and J gave up 1 base, with 11 bases separating them. The CDR3 extends over 14 amino acids. CDR3 sequence reads: CASSPRWSNTEAFF. The CDR3, as DNA: TGTGCCAGCAGTCCACGGTGGTCGAACACTGAAGCTTTCTTT.

The chain has TRBV12-3 or TRBV12-4 and TRBJ1-5; D is unresolved. V was trimmed by 1 base and J by 1 base, leaving 8 bases between them. There are 15 residues in the CDR3. CDR3 DNA sequence: TGTGCCAGCAGTTTAGTGGCCAGGAGCAATCAGCCCCAGCATTTT. It is translated as CASSLVARSNQPQHF.

V usage is TRBV28 and J usage is TRBJ2-5; TRBD1 agrees at 8 bases. CDR3 size: 15 residues. Losses at the gene ends were 2 bases for V and 5 bases for J; bases not matched to a gene: 7. Germline V gene sequence: CDR1 MDHEN, CDR2 SYDVKM. The CDR3 sequence: CASSLSAGGRETQYF. CDR3 nucleotides: TGTGCCAGCAGTTTAAGCGCAGGGGGCCGGGAGACCCAGTACTTC.

This chain joins TRBV12-3 or TRBV12-4 and TRBJ1-2; D uncertain. The CDR3 runs to 14 residues. Trimming stripped 5 bases from V and 10 bases from J, with 20 bases between. The CDR3 bases are TGTGCCAGCAGTCCCGATAACCTCTCAAGGGACTACACCTTC. Its protein product is CASSPDNLSRDYTF.